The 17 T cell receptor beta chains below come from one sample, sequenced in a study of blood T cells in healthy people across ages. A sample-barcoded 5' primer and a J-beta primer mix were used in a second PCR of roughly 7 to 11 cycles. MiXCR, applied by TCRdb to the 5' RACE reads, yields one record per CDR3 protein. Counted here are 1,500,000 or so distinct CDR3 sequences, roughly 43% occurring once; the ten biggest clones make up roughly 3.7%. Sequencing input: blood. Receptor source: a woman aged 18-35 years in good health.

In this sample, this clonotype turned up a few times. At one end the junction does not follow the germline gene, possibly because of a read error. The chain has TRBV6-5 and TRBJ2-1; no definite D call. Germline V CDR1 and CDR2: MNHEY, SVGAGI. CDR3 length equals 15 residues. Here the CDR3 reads CASSYSPPSNNEQFF. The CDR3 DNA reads TGTGCCAGCAGTTATTCTCCACCCTCCAACAATGAGCAGTTCTTC.

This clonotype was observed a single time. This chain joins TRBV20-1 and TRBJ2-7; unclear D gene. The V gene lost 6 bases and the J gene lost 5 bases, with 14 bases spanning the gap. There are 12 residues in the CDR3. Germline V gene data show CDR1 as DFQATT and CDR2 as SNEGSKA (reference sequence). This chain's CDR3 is CSAGEDGHEQYF. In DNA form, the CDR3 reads TGCAGTGCCGGAGAGGATGGCCACGAGCAGTACTTC.

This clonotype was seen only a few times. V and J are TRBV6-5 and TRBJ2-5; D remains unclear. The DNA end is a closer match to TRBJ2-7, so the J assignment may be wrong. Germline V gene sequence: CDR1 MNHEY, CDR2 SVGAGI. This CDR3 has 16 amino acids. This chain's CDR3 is CASSYSATPSFYEQYF. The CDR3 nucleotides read TGTGCCAGCAGTTACTCCGCGACCCCATCCTTCTACGAGCAGTACTTC.

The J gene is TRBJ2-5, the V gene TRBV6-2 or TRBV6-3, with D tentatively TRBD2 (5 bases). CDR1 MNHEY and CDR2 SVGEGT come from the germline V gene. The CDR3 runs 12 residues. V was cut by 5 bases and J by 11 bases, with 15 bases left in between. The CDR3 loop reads CASSETGSGQYF. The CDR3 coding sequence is TGTGCCAGCAGTGAAACGGGAAGTGGGCAGTACTTC.

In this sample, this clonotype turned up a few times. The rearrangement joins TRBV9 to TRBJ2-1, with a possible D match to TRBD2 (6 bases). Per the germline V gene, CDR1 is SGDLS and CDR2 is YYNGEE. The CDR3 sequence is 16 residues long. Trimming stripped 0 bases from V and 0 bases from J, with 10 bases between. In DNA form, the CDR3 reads TGTGCCAGCAGCGTAGGAGTTAGCGGCTCCTACAATGAGCAGTTCTTC. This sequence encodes CASSVGVSGSYNEQFF.

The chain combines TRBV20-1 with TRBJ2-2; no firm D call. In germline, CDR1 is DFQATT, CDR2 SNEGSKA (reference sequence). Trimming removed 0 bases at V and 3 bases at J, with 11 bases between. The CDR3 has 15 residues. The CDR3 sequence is CSARDLRYDTGELFF. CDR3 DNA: TGCAGTGCTAGAGATCTGCGGTACGACACCGGGGAGCTGTTTTTT.

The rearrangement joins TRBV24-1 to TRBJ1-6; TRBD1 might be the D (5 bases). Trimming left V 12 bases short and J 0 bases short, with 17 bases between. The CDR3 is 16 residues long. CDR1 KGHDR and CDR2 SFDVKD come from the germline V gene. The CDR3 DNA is TGTGCCCCCGGACAAAGCTTAACCTCCTATAATTCACCCCTCCACTTT. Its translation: CAPGQSLTSYNSPLHF.

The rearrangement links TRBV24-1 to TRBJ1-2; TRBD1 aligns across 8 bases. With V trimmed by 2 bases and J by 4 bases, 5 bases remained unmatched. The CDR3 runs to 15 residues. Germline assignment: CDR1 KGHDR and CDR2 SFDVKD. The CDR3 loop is CATSDSQTGAYGYTF. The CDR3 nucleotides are TGTGCCACCAGTGATTCCCAGACAGGGGCCTATGGCTACACCTTC.

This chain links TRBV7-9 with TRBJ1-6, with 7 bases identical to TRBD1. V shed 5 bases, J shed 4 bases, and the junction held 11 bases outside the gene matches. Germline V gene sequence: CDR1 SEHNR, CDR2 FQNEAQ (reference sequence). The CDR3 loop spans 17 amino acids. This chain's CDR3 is CASSLLSDRLYNSPLHF. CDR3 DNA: TGTGCCAGCAGCCTTTTATCGGACAGGCTTTATAATTCACCCCTCCACTTT.

The CDR3 protein is CSAKTSGRATGTDTQYF. The CDR3 DNA is TGCAGTGCGAAGACTAGTGGGAGGGCCACGGGCACAGATACGCAGTATTTT. V gene TRBV20-1 combines with J gene TRBJ2-3, with 7 nucleotides matching TRBD2. The V gene's germline CDR1 is DFQATT and CDR2 SNEGSKA (reference sequence). The CDR3 loop spans 17 amino acids. V lost 6 bases to trimming and J lost 1 base; unmatched junction nucleotides: 16.

CDR3 nucleotide sequence: TGTGCCAGCAACCTGGGACTAGCGGGGCACAATGAGCAGTTCTTC. It specifies CASNLGLAGHNEQFF. V gene TRBV2 combines with J gene TRBJ2-1; 13 positions match TRBD2. Germline values: CDR1 SNHLY, CDR2 FYNNEI. V was pared by 7 bases and J by 5 bases, with 5 bases of the junction left unmatched. This CDR3 spans 15 amino acids.

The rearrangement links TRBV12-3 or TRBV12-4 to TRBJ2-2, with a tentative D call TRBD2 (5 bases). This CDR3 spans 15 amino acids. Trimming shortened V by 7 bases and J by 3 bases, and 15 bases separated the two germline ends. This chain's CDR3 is CASKDRGFDTGELFF. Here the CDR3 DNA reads TGTGCCAGCAAGGACCGGGGTTTCGACACCGGGGAGCTGTTTTTT.

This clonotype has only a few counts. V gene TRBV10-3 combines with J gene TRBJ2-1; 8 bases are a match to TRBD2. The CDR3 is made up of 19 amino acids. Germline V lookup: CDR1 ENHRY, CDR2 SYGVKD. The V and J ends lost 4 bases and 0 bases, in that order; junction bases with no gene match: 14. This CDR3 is CAISGGWVSGGSSYNEQFF. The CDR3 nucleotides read TGTGCCATCAGTGGTGGGTGGGTGAGCGGGGGTAGCTCCTACAATGAGCAGTTCTTC.

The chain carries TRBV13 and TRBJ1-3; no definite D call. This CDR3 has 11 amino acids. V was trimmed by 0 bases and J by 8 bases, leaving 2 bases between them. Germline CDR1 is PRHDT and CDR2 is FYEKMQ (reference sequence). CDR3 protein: CASSLGDTIYF. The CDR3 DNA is TGTGCCAGCAGCTTAGGCGACACCATATATTTT.

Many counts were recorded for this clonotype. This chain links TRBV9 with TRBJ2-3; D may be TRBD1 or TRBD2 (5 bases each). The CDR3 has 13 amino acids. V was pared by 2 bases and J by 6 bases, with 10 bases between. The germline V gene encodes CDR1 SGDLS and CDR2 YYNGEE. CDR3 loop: CASSVGAGDTQYF. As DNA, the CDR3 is TGTGCCAGCAGCGTCGGGGCAGGGGATACGCAGTATTTT.

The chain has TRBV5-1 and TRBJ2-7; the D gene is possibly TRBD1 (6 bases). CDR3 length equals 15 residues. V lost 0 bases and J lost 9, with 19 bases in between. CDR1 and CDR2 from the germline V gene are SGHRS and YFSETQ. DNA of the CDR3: TGCGCCAGCAGCTTGGTCCCGGGACAACTATGCGGGCAGTACTTC. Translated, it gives CASSLVPGQLCGQYF.

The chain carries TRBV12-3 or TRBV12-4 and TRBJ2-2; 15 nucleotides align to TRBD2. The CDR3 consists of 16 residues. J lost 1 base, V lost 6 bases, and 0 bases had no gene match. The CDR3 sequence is CASRGLAGGNTGELFF. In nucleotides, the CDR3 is TGTGCCAGCAGGGGACTAGCGGGAGGGAACACCGGGGAGCTGTTTTTT.